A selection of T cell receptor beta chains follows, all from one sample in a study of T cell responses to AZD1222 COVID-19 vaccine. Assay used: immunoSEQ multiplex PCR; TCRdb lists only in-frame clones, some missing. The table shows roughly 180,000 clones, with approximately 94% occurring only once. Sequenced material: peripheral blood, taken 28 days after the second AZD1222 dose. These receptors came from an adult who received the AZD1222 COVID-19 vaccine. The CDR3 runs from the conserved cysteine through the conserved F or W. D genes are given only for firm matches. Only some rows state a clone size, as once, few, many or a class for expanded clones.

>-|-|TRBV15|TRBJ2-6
CATSRVRQGGGANVLTF
TGTGCCACCAGCAGAGTGCGGCAGGGCGGTGGGGCCAACGTCCTGACTTTC
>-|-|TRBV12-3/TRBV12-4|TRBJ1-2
CASNPNNYGYTF
TGTGCCAGCAACCCTAATAACTATGGCTACACCTTC
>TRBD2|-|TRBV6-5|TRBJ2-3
CASRPWASGRAQYF
TGTGCCAGCAGGCCCTGGGCTAGCGGGAGGGCGCAGTATTTT
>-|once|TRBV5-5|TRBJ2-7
CASSFGASYEQYF
TGTGCCAGCAGCTTCGGGGCTTCCTACGAGCAGTACTTC
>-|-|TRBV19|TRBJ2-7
CASGYSGEQYF
TGTGCCAGCGGATACTCAGGCGAGCAGTACTTC
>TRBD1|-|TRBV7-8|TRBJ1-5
CASSLDRGKQPQHF
TGTGCCAGCAGCCTGGACAGGGGAAAACAGCCCCAGCATTTT
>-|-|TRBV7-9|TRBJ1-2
CASSLEGVRTRGYTF
TGTGCCAGCAGCTTAGAAGGTGTGAGAACTCGGGGCTACACCTTC
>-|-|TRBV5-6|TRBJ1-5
CASSLIRDSNQPQHF
TGTGCCAGCAGCTTGATAAGGGATAGCAATCAGCCCCAGCATTTT
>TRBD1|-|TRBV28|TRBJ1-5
CASDTRGILNQPQHF
TGTGCCAGCGATACCAGGGGGATCCTCAATCAGCCCCAGCATTTT
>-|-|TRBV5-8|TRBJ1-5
CASSLVLVNQPQHF
TGTGCCAGCAGCTTGGTTTTGGTCAATCAGCCCCAGCATTTT
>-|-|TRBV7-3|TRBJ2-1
CASSSRGGNEQFF
TGTGCCAGCAGCTCCCGGGGTGGCAATGAGCAGTTCTTC
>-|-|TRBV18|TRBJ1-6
CASSPDSGVGNSPLHF
TGTGCCAGCTCACCAGACAGTGGGGTGGGTAATTCACCCCTCCACTTT
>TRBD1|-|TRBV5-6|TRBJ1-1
CASSSTGSTEAFF
TGTGCCAGCAGCTCGACAGGGAGCACTGAAGCTTTCTTT
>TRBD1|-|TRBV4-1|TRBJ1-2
CASSPAPGTGERGYTF
TGCGCCAGCAGCCCCGCACCCGGGACAGGGGAGCGGGGCTACACCTTC
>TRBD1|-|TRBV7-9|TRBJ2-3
CASSLGSGGAGTQYF
TGTGCCAGCAGCTTAGGGTCAGGGGGCGCCGGGACGCAGTATTTT
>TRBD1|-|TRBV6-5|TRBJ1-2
CASRGTGHVNYGYTF
TGTGCCAGCAGGGGGACAGGGCACGTTAACTATGGCTACACCTTC
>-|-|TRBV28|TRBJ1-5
CASSLKGSSNQPQHF
TGTGCCAGCAGTTTGAAAGGTTCTAGCAATCAGCCCCAGCATTTT
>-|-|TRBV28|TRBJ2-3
CASSPGTSSTDTQYF
TGTGCCAGCAGTCCCGGGACATCAAGCACAGATACGCAGTATTTT
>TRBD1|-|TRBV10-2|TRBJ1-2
CASNGVETGNYGYTF
TGCGCCAGCAACGGAGTCGAGACAGGGAACTATGGCTACACCTTC
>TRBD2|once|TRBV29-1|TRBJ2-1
CSVLTSGKEEQFF
TGCAGCGTCTTGACTAGCGGGAAAGAGGAGCAGTTCTTC
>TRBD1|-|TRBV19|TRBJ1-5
CASSPWGQGGQPQHF
TGTGCCAGTAGTCCATGGGGACAGGGCGGTCAGCCCCAGCATTTT
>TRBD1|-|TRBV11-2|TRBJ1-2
CAGWDSLPGYYGYTF
TGTGCCGGCTGGGACAGTCTCCCCGGATACTATGGCTACACCTTC
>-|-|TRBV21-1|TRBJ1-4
CASSKRGDCRVTNEKLFF
TGTGCCAGCAGCAAAAGGGGGGACTGCCGAGTAACTAATGAAAAACTGTTTTTT
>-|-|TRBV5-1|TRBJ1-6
CASSLTSLMDSPLHF
TGCGCCAGCAGCTTGACGTCACTTATGGATTCACCCCTCCACTTT
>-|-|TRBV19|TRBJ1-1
CASSLQNTEAFF
TGTGCCAGTAGTTTGCAGAACACTGAAGCTTTCTTT
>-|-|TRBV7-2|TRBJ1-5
CASSLQPQVYSNQPQHF
TGTGCCAGCAGCTTACAACCTCAGGTCTATAGCAATCAGCCCCAGCATTTT
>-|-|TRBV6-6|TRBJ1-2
CASSLTGDYGYTF
TGTGCCAGCAGCCTTACCGGAGACTATGGCTACACCTTC
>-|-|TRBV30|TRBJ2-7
CAWTVSSYEQYF
TGTGCCTGGACCGTGAGCTCCTACGAGCAGTACTTC
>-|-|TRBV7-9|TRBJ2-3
CASSFSRLTSTDTQYF
TGTGCCAGCAGCTTTTCGCGACTGACTAGCACAGATACGCAGTATTTT
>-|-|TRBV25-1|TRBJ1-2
CASSDRVGTNGYTF
TGTGCCAGCAGTGATAGGGTAGGGACAAATGGCTACACCTTC
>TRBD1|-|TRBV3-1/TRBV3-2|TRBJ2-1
CASSQGGGTSYNEQFF
TGTGCCAGCAGCCAAGGAGGGGGCACCTCCTACAATGAGCAGTTCTTC
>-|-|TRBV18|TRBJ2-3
CASSPTLTDTQYF
TGTGCCAGCTCACCGACACTCACAGATACGCAGTATTTT
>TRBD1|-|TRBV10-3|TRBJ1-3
CAIRATGSGNTIYF
TGTGCCATCAGGGCGACAGGGTCTGGAAACACCATATATTTT
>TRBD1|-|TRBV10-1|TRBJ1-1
CASRDRGGTNTEAFF
TGCGCCAGCAGGGACAGGGGAGGGACGAACACTGAAGCTTTCTTT
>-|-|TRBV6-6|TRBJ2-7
CASSPTNRPSSYEQYF
TGTGCCAGCAGCCCCACCAACCGACCTAGCTCCTACGAGCAGTACTTC
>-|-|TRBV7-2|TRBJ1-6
CASSPPFESPLHF
TGTGCCAGCAGCCCTCCCTTTGAATCACCCCTCCACTTT
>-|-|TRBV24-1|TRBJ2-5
CATSDELGRETQYF
TGTGCCACCAGTGACGAACTCGGACGGGAGACCCAGTACTTC
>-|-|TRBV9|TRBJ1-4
CASSARGGEKLFF
TGTGCCAGCAGCGCCCGAGGGGGTGAAAAACTGTTTTTT
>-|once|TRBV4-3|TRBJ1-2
CASSADYGYTF
TGCGCCAGCAGCGCTGATTATGGCTACACCTTC
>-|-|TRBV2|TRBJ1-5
CASSPDRSLRGQPQHF
TGTGCCAGCAGTCCCGACAGGTCCCTTCGAGGTCAGCCCCAGCATTTT
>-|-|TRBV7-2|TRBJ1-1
CASSYTSEAFF
TGTGCCAGCAGCTACACGTCTGAAGCTTTCTTT
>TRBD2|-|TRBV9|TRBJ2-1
CASSSGLAPVGEQFF
TGTGCCAGCAGCTCGGGACTAGCCCCCGTCGGTGAGCAGTTCTTC
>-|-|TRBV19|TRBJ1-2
CASSISGTANYGYTF
TGTGCCAGTAGTATATCTGGGACCGCTAACTATGGCTACACCTTC
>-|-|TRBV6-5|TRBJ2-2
CASRRETTGELFF
TGTGCCAGTCGCAGGGAGACCACCGGGGAGCTGTTTTTT
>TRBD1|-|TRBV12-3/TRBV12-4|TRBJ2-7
CASSRQGYEQYF
TGTGCCAGCTCGCGACAGGGGTACGAGCAGTACTTC
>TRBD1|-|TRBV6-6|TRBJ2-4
CASSYSQFGQANIQYF
TGTGCCAGCAGTTACTCGCAATTCGGACAGGCGAACATTCAGTACTTC